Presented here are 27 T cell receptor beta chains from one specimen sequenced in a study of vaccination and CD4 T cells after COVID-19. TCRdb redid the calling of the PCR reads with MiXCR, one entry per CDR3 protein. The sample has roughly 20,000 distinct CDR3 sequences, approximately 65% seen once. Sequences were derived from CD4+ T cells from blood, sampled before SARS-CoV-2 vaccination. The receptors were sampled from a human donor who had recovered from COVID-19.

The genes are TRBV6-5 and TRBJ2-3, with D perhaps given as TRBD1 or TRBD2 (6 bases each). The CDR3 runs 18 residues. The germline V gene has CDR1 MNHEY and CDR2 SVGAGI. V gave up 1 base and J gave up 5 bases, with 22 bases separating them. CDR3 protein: CASSYFGNKGGRGDTQYF. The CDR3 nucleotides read TGTGCCAGCAGTTACTTTGGGAATAAGGGGGGAAGAGGAGATACGCAGTATTTT.

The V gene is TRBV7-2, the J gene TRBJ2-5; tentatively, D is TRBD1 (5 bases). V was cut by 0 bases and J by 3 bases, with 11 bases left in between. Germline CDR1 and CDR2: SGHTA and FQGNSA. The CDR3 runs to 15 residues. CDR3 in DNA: TGTGCCAGCAGCTTAGCGGTGACCAGGGAAGAGACCCAGTACTTC. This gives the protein CASSLAVTREETQYF.

In DNA, the CDR3 is TGCAGTGGGCAGGGGGCAGGCTCCTACGAGCAGTACTTC. Its translation: CSGQGAGSYEQYF. The chain couples TRBV20-1 to TRBJ2-7; TRBD1 agrees at 8 bases. Germline V gives CDR1 DFQATT, CDR2 SNEGSKA (reference sequence). With 7 bases clipped from V and 0 bases from J, the junction kept 5 bases outside the gene matches. The CDR3 is 13 residues long.

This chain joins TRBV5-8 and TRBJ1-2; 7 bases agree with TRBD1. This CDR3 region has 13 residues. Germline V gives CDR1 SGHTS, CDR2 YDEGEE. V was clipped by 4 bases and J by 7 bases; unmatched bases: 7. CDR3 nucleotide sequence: TGTGCCAGCAGCGACCGGGACAGTAGTGGCTACACCTTC. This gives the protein CASSDRDSSGYTF.

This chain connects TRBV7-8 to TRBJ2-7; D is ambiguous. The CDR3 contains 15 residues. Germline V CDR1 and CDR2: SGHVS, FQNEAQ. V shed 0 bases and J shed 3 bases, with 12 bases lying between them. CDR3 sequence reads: CASSLALGPSYEQYF. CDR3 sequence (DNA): TGTGCCAGCAGCTTAGCTCTAGGACCCAGCTACGAGCAGTACTTC.

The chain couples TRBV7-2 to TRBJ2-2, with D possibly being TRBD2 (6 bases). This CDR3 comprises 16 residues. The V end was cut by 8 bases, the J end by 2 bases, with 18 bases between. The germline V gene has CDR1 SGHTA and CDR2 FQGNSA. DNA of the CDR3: TGTGCCAGCCGGGGGTACGAAGGGGTAAACACCGGGGAGCTGTTTTTT. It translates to CASRGYEGVNTGELFF.

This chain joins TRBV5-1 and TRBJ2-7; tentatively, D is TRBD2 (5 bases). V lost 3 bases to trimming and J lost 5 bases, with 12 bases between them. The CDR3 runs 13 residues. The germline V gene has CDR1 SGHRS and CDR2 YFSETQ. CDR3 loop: CASSSRVGNEQYF. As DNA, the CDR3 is TGCGCCAGCAGCTCCCGGGTCGGGAACGAGCAGTACTTC.

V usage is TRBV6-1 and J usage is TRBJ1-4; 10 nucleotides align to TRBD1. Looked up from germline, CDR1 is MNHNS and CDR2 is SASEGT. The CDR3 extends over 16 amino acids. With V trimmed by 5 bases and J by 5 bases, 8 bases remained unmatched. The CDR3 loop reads CASSLTGTGENEKLFF. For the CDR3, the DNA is TGTGCCAGCAGTCTTACCGGGACAGGGGAAAATGAAAAACTGTTTTTT.

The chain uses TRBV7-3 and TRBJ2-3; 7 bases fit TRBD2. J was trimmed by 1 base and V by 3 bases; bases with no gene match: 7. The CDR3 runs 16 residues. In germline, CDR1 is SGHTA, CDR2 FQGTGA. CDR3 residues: CASSFGGSDGTDTQYF. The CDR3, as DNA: TGTGCCAGCAGCTTCGGCGGGAGCGACGGCACAGATACGCAGTATTTT.

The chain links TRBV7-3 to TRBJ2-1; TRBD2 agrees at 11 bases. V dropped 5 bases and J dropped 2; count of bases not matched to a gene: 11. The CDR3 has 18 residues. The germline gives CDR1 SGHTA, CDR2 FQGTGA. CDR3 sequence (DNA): TGTGCCAGCAGCCCCGGGACTAGCGGACTGGGGGCCTACAATGAGCAGTTCTTC. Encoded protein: CASSPGTSGLGAYNEQFF.

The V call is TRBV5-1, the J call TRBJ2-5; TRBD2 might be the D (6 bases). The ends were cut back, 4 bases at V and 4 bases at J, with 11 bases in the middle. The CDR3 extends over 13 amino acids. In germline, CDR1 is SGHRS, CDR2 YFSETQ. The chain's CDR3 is CASSRRGTETQYF. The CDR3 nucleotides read TGCGCCAGCAGCCGACGCGGGACAGAGACCCAGTACTTC.

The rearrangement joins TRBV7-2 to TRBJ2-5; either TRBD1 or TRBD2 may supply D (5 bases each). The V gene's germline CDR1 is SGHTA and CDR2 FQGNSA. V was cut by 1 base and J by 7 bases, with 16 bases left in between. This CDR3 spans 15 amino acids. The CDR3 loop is CASSLGDPRVGTQYF. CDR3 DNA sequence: TGTGCCAGCAGCTTAGGGGACCCCCGGGTGGGGACCCAGTACTTC. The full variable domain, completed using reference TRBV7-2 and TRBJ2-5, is GAGVSQSPSNKVTEKGKDVELRCDPISGHTALYWYRQSLGQGLEFLIYFQGNSAPDKSGLPSDRFSAERTGGSVSTLTIQRTQQEDSAVYLCASSLGDPRVGTQYFGPGTRLLVL.

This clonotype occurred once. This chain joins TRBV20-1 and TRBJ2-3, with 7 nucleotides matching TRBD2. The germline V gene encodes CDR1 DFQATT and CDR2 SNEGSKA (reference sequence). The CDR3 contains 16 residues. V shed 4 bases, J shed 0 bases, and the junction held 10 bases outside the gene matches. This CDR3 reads CSANHPLAASTDTQYF. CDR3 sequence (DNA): TGCAGTGCTAATCACCCTCTAGCGGCAAGCACAGATACGCAGTATTTT.

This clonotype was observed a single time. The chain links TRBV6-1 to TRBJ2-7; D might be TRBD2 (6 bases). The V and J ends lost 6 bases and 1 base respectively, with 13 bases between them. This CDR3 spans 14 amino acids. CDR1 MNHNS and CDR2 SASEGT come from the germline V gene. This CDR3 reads CASRREAVSYEQYF. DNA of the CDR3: TGTGCCAGCAGGAGGGAGGCAGTTTCCTACGAGCAGTACTTC.

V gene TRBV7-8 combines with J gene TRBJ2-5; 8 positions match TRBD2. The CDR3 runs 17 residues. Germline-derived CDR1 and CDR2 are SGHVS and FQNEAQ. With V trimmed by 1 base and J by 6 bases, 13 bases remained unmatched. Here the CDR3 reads CASSLGFIGRASKTQYF. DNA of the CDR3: TGTGCCAGCAGCTTAGGCTTTATCGGGAGGGCCTCTAAGACCCAGTACTTC.

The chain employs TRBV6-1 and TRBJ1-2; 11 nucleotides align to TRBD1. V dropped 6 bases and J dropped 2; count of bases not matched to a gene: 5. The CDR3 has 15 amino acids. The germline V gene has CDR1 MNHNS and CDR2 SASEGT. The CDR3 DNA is TGTGCCAGCAGACCTGGGACAGGGGGGAACTATGGCTACACCTTC. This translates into CASRPGTGGNYGYTF.

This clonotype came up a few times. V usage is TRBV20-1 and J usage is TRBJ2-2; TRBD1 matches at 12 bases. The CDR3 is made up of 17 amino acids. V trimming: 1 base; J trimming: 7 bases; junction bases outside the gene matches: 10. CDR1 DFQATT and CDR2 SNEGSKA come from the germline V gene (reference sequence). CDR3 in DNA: TGCAGTGCTAGAGTTAAGCGAGGGACAGGGGGCGGCGGGGAGCTGTTTTTT. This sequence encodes CSARVKRGTGGGGELFF.

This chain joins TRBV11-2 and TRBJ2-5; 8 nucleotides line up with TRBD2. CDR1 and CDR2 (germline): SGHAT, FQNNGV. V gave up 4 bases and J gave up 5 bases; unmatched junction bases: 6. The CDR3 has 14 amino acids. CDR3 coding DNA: TGTGCCAGCAGCTCTCCCGGGACTAGTGAGACCCAGTACTTC. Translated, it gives CASSSPGTSETQYF.

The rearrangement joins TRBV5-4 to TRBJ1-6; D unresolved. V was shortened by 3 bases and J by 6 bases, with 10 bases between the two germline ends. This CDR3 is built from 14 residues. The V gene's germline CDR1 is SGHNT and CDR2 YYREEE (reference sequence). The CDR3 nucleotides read TGTGCCAGCAGCTCGGCCAACTTTAATTCACCCCTCCACTTT. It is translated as CASSSANFNSPLHF.

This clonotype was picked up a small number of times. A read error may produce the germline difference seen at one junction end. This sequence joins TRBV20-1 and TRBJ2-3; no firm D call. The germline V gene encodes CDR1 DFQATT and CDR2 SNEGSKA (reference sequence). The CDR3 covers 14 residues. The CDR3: CSARDNQVSHTQYF. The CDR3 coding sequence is TGCAGTGCAAGAGACAACCAAGTATCCCATACGCAGTATTTT.

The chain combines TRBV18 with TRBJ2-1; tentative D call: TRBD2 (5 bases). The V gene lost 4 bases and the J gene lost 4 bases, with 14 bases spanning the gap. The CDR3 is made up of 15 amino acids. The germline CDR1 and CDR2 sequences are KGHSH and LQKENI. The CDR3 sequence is CASSLRTEAYNEQFF. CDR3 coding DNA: TGTGCCAGCTCACTAAGGACTGAAGCTTACAATGAGCAGTTCTTC.

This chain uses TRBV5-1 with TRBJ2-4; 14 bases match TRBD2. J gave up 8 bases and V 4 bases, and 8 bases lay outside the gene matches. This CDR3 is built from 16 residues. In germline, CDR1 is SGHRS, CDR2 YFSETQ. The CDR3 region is CASSMGTSGSRDIQYF. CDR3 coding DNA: TGCGCCAGCAGCATGGGGACTAGCGGGAGTAGAGACATTCAGTACTTC.

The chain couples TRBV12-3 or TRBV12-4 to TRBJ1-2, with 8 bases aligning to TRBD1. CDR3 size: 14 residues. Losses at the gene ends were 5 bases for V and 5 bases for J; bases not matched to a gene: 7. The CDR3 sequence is CASSPTGGRYGYTF. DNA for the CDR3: TGTGCCAGCAGTCCCACAGGGGGGAGGTATGGCTACACCTTC.

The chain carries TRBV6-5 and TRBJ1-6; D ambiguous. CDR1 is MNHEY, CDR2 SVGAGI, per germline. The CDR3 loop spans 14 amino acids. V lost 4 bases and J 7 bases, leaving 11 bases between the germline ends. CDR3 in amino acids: CASSSVMVNSPLHF. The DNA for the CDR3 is TGTGCCAGCAGTTCAGTGATGGTGAATTCACCCCTCCACTTT.

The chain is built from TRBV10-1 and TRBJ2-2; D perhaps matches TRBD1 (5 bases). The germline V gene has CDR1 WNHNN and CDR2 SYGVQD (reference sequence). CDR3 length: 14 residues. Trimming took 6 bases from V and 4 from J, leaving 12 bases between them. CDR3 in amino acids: CASRKTVATGELFF. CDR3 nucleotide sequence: TGCGCCAGCAGGAAGACAGTGGCCACCGGGGAGCTGTTTTTT.

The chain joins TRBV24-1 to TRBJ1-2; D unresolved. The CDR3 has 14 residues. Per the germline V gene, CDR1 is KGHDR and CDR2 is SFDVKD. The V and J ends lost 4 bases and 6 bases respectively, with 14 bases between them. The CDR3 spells CATSDSGRLDGYTF. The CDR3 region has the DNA TGTGCCACCAGTGACTCAGGACGGTTAGATGGCTACACCTTC.

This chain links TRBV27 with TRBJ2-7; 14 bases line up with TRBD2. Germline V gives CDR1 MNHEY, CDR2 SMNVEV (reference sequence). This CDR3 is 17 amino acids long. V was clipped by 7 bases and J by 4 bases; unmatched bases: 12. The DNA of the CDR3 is TGTGCCAGCACCGAATCCAGACTAGCGGGAGGGAGGTACGAGCAGTACTTC. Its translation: CASTESRLAGGRYEQYF.